The text below deals with one T cell receptor beta chain. This sample is drawn from a study of OX40 agonist ivuxolimab in advanced cancers. At the level of the study: Ivuxolimab, an antibody acting as an agonist of OX40 (CD134), was used to treat patients.

Blood specimens came from baseline, cycle 4 day 1, and cycle 7 day 1. Germline V gene sequence: CDR1 ENHRY, CDR2 SYGVKD. V was pared by 2 bases and J by 4 bases, with 24 bases between. CDR3 length: 18 residues. TCRdb's copy holds only in-frame clones and misses some; the assay was immunoSEQ multiplex PCR. The table records roughly 50,000 clones, 82% of them present only once. V usage is TRBV10-3 and J usage is TRBJ2-7; a weak D match, TRBD2 (6 bases). This clonotype was obtained from an adult with an advanced solid tumor such as melanoma, head and neck, liver or kidney cancer. This specimen consisted of CD4+ or CD8+ T cells sorted from blood, obtained in a trial of the OX40 agonist ivuxolimab. The CDR3 coding sequence is TGTGCCATCAGTGAGGCCGCCTTCGCCGGGACTTCAGCTTACGAGCAGTACTTC. Translated, it gives CAISEAAFAGTSAYEQYF.